The 7 T cell receptor beta chains presented below share a single source sample, sequenced in a study of OX40 agonist ivuxolimab in advanced cancers. Using immunoSEQ multiplex PCR, the repertoire was profiled, and TCRdb retains in-frame clones only, with some absent. Among fewer than 45,000 clones listed, around nine tenths were seen once. Sequencing used CD4+ or CD8+ T cells sorted from blood, obtained in a trial of the OX40 agonist ivuxolimab. The receptor set was obtained from an adult with an advanced solid tumor such as melanoma, head and neck, liver or kidney cancer.

The chain couples TRBV7-3 to TRBJ1-6; D remains unclear. Looked up from germline, CDR1 is SGHTA and CDR2 is FQGTGA. V lost 0 bases and J lost 7, with 10 bases in between. This CDR3 comprises 15 residues. CDR3 sequence: CASSLTNLGNSPLHF. The CDR3, as DNA: TGTGCCAGCAGCTTAACAAACCTAGGGAATTCACCCCTCCACTTT.

V and J are TRBV7-9 and TRBJ2-5; D call uncertain. The germline CDR1 and CDR2 sequences are SEHNR and FQNEAQ (reference sequence). Trimming took 8 bases from V and 1 from J, leaving 2 bases between them. The CDR3 runs to 10 residues. CDR3 nucleotides: TGTGCCAGCGGCCAAGAGACCCAGTACTTC. It specifies CASGQETQYF.

The chain combines TRBV5-4 with TRBJ1-2, with 9 bases that match TRBD1. Germline V gene sequence: CDR1 SGHNT, CDR2 YYREEE (reference sequence). The CDR3 spans 13 residues. Unmatched junction bases numbered 6, after V lost 4 bases and J lost 8 bases. This CDR3 is CASSPGQGKGYTF. CDR3 sequence (DNA): TGTGCCAGCAGCCCCGGACAGGGGAAGGGCTACACCTTC.

CDR3 sequence (DNA): TGTGCCAGCAGCTTAAGCCGGGATGGGGCCGGGGAGCTGTTTTTT. This translates into CASSLSRDGAGELFF. The chain is built from TRBV7-6 and TRBJ2-2; tentative D call: TRBD2 (5 bases). Germline lookup yields CDR1 SGHVS and CDR2 FNYEAQ. The CDR3 loop spans 15 amino acids. Trimming pared 2 bases from V and 6 bases from J, leaving 13 bases between.

CDR3 sequence (DNA): TGTGCCAGCACTATGACAGGAGTAGGCAATCAGCCCCAGCATTTT. Its translation: CASTMTGVGNQPQHF. The chain employs TRBV6-6 and TRBJ1-5; D perhaps matches TRBD1 (6 bases). There are 15 residues in the CDR3. The V end lost 7 bases, the J end lost 2 bases, and 15 bases lay between the germline ends. The germline gives CDR1 MNHNY, CDR2 SVGAGI (reference sequence).

This sequence joins TRBV4-1 and TRBJ1-1; D remains unclear. Trimming removed 4 bases from V and 5 bases from J, with 17 bases in between. CDR3 size: 15 residues. Germline V CDR1 and CDR2: MGHRA, YSYEKL. CDR3 sequence (DNA): TGCGCCAGCAGCCCCCCCCCGGCAGGAGGTACTGAAGCTTTCTTT. It is translated as CASSPPPAGGTEAFF.

The V and J genes are TRBV19 and TRBJ1-5, with D possibly being TRBD1 (5 bases). The CDR3 has 15 amino acids. The germline V gene encodes CDR1 LNHDA and CDR2 SQIVND (reference sequence). V dropped 6 bases and J dropped 5 bases, with 17 bases sitting between them. The CDR3 is CASSPGTGIHQPQHF. The CDR3, as DNA: TGTGCCAGTAGCCCCGGGACGGGAATCCATCAGCCCCAGCATTTT.